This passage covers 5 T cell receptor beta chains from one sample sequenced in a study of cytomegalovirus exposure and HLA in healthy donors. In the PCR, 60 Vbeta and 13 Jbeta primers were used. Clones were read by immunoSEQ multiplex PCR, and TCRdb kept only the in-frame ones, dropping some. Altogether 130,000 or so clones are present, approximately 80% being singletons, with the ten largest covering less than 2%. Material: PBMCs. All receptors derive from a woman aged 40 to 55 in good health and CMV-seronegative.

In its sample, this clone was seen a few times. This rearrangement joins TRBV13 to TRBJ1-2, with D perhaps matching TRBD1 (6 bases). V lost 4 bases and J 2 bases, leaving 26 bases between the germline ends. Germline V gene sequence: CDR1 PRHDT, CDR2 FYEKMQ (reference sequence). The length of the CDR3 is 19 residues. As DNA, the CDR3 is TGTGCCAGCAGCTCGTCGGGGGGGCAGGGCCAGCCTAAGAACTATGGCTACACCTTC. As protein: CASSSSGGQGQPKNYGYTF. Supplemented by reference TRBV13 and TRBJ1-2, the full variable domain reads AAGVIQSPRHLIKEKRETATLKCYPIPRHDTVYWYQQGPGQDPQFLISFYEKMQSDKGSIPDRFSAQQFSDYHSELNMSSLELGDSALYFCASSSSGGQGQPKNYGYTFGSGTRLTVV.

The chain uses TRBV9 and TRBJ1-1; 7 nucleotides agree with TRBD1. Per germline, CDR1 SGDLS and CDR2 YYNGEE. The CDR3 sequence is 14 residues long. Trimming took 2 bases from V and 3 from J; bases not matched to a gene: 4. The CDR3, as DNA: TGTGCCAGCAGCGTCCTCACAGGGGACACTGAAGCTTTCTTT. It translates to CASSVLTGDTEAFF.

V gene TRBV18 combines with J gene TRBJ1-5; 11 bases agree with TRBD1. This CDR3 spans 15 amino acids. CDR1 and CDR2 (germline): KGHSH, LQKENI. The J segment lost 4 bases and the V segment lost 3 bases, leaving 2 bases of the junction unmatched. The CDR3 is CASSPGQGANQPQHF. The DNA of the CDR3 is TGTGCCAGCTCACCTGGACAGGGGGCGAATCAGCCCCAGCATTTT.

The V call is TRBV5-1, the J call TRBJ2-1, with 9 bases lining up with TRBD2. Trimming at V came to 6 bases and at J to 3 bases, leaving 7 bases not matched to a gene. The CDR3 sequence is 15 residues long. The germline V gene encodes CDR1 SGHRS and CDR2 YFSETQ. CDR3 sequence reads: CASMLYSGSYNEQFF. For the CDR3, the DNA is TGCGCCAGCATGTTATATAGCGGGAGCTACAATGAGCAGTTCTTC.

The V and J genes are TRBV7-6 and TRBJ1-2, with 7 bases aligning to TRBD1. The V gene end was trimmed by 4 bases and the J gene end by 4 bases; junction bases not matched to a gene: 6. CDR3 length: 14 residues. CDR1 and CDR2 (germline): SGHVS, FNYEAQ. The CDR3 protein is CASSSLTGPYGYTF. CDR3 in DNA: TGTGCCAGCAGCTCCCTGACAGGGCCCTATGGCTACACCTTC.